The 10 T cell receptor beta chains reported below all come from one sample, sequenced in a study of blood T cell repertoires in COVID-19. Assay used: immunoSEQ multiplex PCR; TCRdb lists only in-frame clones, some missing. The sample has about 250,000 clones, 88% seen once. Sequencing was carried out using peripheral blood. These receptors were collected from a woman in her twenties or thirties with COVID-19, enrolled during active disease.

This sequence joins TRBV30 and TRBJ1-2; no firm D call. Per the germline V gene, CDR1 is GTSNPN and CDR2 is SVGIG (reference sequence). The CDR3 has 13 residues. Trimming took 4 bases from V and 7 from J, leaving 16 bases between them. The CDR3 DNA sequence: TGTGCCTGGAACCCCGGGAGCGGGAGTGGCTACACCTTC. This translates into CAWNPGSGSGYTF.

The chain employs TRBV10-1 and TRBJ2-7; D is ambiguous. Trimming removed 2 bases from V and 1 base from J, with 15 bases in between. CDR3 length equals 16 residues. Per germline, CDR1 WNHNN and CDR2 SYGVQD (reference sequence). CDR3 amino acids: CASSEGRLGSSYEQYF. The CDR3 DNA reads as TGCGCCAGCAGTGAGGGTAGGCTGGGCTCTTCCTACGAGCAGTACTTC.

This clone appeared a single time. The chain links TRBV10-1 to TRBJ2-1; 8 bases are shared with TRBD2. With V trimmed by 2 bases and J by 1 base, 7 bases remained unmatched. CDR1 is WNHNN and CDR2 is SYGVQD in the germline V gene (reference sequence). The CDR3 runs 17 residues. The DNA of the CDR3 is TGCGCCAGCAGTGAGCCTCCGGGACTAGGTTCCTACAATGAGCAGTTCTTC. Protein product: CASSEPPGLGSYNEQFF.

The CDR3 region is CASSRAASGTTDTQYF. The CDR3 DNA reads TGCGCCAGCAGCAGGGCGGCTAGCGGGACCACAGATACGCAGTATTTT. The chain recombines TRBV5-1 with TRBJ2-3; 9 bases align to TRBD2. Looked up from germline, CDR1 is SGHRS and CDR2 is YFSETQ. J gave up 2 bases and V 4 bases, and 8 bases lay outside the gene matches. This CDR3 region has 16 residues.

The chain recombines TRBV24-1 with TRBJ2-3; the match to TRBD2 covers 10 bases. Trimming cost V 6 bases and J 2 bases; bases outside gene matches: 10. The CDR3 loop spans 17 amino acids. In germline, CDR1 is KGHDR, CDR2 SFDVKD. CDR3 in DNA: TGTGCCACCAGTCCAGCCGGGACTAGCGACTTCACAGATACGCAGTATTTT. As protein: CATSPAGTSDFTDTQYF.

This clone was recorded only once. The chain couples TRBV7-9 to TRBJ2-7; TRBD1 matches 9 bases. J was trimmed by 4 bases and V by 4 bases; bases with no gene match: 11. Germline loops: CDR1 SEHNR, CDR2 FQNEAQ (reference sequence). The CDR3 is 16 residues long. CDR3 sequence: CASSSTGQGYEYEQYF. The CDR3, as DNA: TGTGCCAGCAGCTCAACAGGACAGGGGTATGAATACGAGCAGTACTTC.

This chain uses TRBV7-9 with TRBJ2-5; no clear D. Trimming shortened V by 5 bases and J by 5 bases, and 6 bases separated the two germline ends. This CDR3 contains 11 residues. From germline, CDR1 is SEHNR and CDR2 FQNEAQ (reference sequence). The CDR3 sequence is CASSLLETQYF. Here the CDR3 DNA reads TGTGCCAGCAGCCTCCTGGAGACCCAGTACTTC.

V usage is TRBV28 and J usage is TRBJ1-3; D gene ambiguous. The V end was cut by 7 bases, the J end by 0 bases, with 10 bases between. Germline CDR1 MDHEN, CDR2 SYDVKM. The CDR3 is 14 amino acids. The CDR3 DNA follows: TGTGCCAGCAATGACGGAGCCTCTGGAAACACCATATATTTT. Amino acids: CASNDGASGNTIYF.

This sequence joins TRBV28 and TRBJ2-1; no definite D call. Between the trimmed V and J ends, which lost 1 base and 4 bases, there was a span of 5 bases. The CDR3 is 13 amino acids. Per the germline V gene, CDR1 is MDHEN and CDR2 is SYDVKM. As DNA, the CDR3 is TGTGCCAGCAGTTTATCTCTTTACAATGAGCAGTTCTTC. It codes for CASSLSLYNEQFF.

This chain connects TRBV6-6 to TRBJ2-5; TRBD1 matches 10 bases. Trimming removed 5 bases from V and 2 bases from J; junction bases left unmatched: 11. The CDR3 consists of 17 residues. Per germline, CDR1 MNHNY and CDR2 SVGAGI (reference sequence). The CDR3 reads CASSPGTGEGRQETQYF. The CDR3 DNA reads TGTGCCAGCAGTCCCGGGACAGGGGAGGGGAGGCAAGAGACCCAGTACTTC.